This entry lists 25 T cell receptor beta chains sequenced from one sample in a study of blood T cell repertoires in COVID-19. The method was immunoSEQ multiplex PCR; TCRdb's version includes in-frame clones alone and lacks a portion of them. The sample holds around 34,000 clones; roughly 86% are singletons and the top ten take around 40%. Sequenced sample: peripheral blood. These TCRs come from a man of 80 years or more with active or convalescent COVID-19.

V gene TRBV5-1 combines with J gene TRBJ2-1, with 7 bases matching TRBD2. The CDR3 is made up of 14 amino acids. The germline CDR1 and CDR2 sequences are SGHRS and YFSETQ. Trimming took 0 bases from V and 6 from J; bases not matched to a gene: 3. CDR3 amino acids: CASSLASSGNEQFF. DNA for the CDR3: TGCGCCAGCAGCTTGGCTTCTAGCGGCAATGAGCAGTTCTTC.

The DNA of the CDR3 is TGTGCCATCAGTGGCGGGGGCGAGCAGTACTTC. Amino acid sequence: CAISGGGEQYF. The chain uses TRBV10-3 and TRBJ2-7; 7 bases align to TRBD2. V lost 4 bases to trimming and J lost 6 bases; unmatched junction nucleotides: 0. CDR3 length: 11 amino acids. Germline-derived CDR1 and CDR2 are ENHRY and SYGVKD.

This chain uses TRBV5-4 with TRBJ2-7, with D tentatively TRBD1 (5 bases). Germline V gene lookup returns CDR1 SGHNT and CDR2 YYREEE (reference sequence). The length of the CDR3 is 14 residues. V lost 0 bases to trimming and J lost 5 bases, with 12 bases between them. The CDR3 sequence: CASSLGRVLDEQYF. For the CDR3, the DNA is TGTGCCAGCAGCTTGGGCAGGGTGTTGGACGAGCAGTACTTC.

V gene TRBV3-1 (or the pseudogene TRBV3-2) combines with J gene TRBJ2-1, with 12 bases identical to TRBD2. The CDR3 contains 15 residues. Germline CDR1 and CDR2: LGHDT and YNNKEL (reference sequence). V dropped 4 bases and J dropped 4; count of bases not matched to a gene: 2. CDR3 sequence: CASSPGLAGYNEQFF. CDR3 nucleotide sequence: TGTGCCAGCAGCCCCGGACTAGCGGGGTACAATGAGCAGTTCTTC.

The chain uses TRBV11-3 and TRBJ2-5; 11 positions agree with TRBD1. The CDR3 sequence is 14 residues long. V was clipped by 5 bases and J by 4 bases; unmatched bases: 3. CDR1 and CDR2 (germline): SGHNT, YENEEA. The CDR3 protein is CASSQGQGAETQYF. The CDR3 nucleotides read TGTGCCAGCAGCCAAGGACAGGGGGCAGAGACCCAGTACTTC.

The J gene is TRBJ2-4, the V gene TRBV10-1, with 13 bases matching TRBD2. The germline V gene encodes CDR1 WNHNN and CDR2 SYGVQD (reference sequence). The junction had 30 bases not matched to a gene; V was cut back by 10 bases and J by 0 bases. There are 24 residues in the CDR3. The CDR3 nucleotides read TGCGCCATCAAAGACCCCGAGGGGGGCCCCACGACTAGCGGGAGGCCTATAGCCAAAAACATTCAGTACTTC. This gives the protein CAIKDPEGGPTTSGRPIAKNIQYF.

The genes are TRBV7-9 and TRBJ2-1; 8 bases agree with TRBD2. The V gene end was trimmed by 5 bases and the J gene end by 10 bases; junction bases not matched to a gene: 4. The germline V gene has CDR1 SEHNR and CDR2 FQNEAQ (reference sequence). The CDR3 extends over 12 amino acids. The CDR3 is CASSTGTREQFF. DNA for the CDR3: TGTGCCAGCAGCACCGGGACTAGGGAGCAGTTCTTC.

The genes are TRBV7-3 and TRBJ2-6; D gene ambiguous. This CDR3 has 15 amino acids. Germline V gives CDR1 SGHTA, CDR2 FQGTGA. Trimming left V 4 bases short and J 2 bases short, with 9 bases between. CDR3 in DNA: TGTGCCAGCAGCTATACGGCGGCTGGGGCCAACGTCCTGACTTTC. Protein sequence: CASSYTAAGANVLTF.

The chain joins TRBV24-1 to TRBJ2-2, with 9 bases identical to TRBD1. Per the germline V gene, CDR1 is KGHDR and CDR2 is SFDVKD. The CDR3 contains 16 residues. The trim removed 4 bases at V and 4 bases at J, leaving 6 bases unmatched. The CDR3 loop reads CATSDHRGLGTGELFF. CDR3 coding DNA: TGTGCCACCAGTGACCACAGGGGGCTCGGCACCGGGGAGCTGTTTTTT.

This clone turned up a few times. The chain couples TRBV6-1 to TRBJ2-3; 10 positions match TRBD2. V shed 4 bases, J shed 0 bases, and the junction held 7 bases outside the gene matches. Germline assignment: CDR1 MNHNS and CDR2 SASEGT. CDR3 size: 17 residues. CDR3 DNA sequence: TGTGCCAGCAGTGTGCATACTAGCGGGGATAGCACAGATACGCAGTATTTT. It translates to CASSVHTSGDSTDTQYF.

The V gene is TRBV4-2, the J gene TRBJ2-2, with D maybe TRBD1 (5 bases). V dropped 0 bases and J dropped 0 bases, with 11 bases sitting between them. CDR1 and CDR2 from the germline V gene are LGHNA and YNFKEQ. The CDR3 sequence is 17 residues long. CDR3 sequence (DNA): TGTGCCAGCAGCCAAGATCTTAAGGGGCCGAACACCGGGGAGCTGTTTTTT. This translates into CASSQDLKGPNTGELFF.

The V and J genes are TRBV6-5 and TRBJ1-6; D gene unclear. CDR3 length: 15 residues. CDR1 and CDR2 from the germline V gene are MNHEY and SVGAGI. V was pared by 10 bases and J by 10 bases, with 23 bases between. CDR3 nucleotides: TGTGCCACCAATAGGGAGGGAGGAATGGGATCACCCCTCCACTTT. This gives the protein CATNREGGMGSPLHF.

The V and J genes are TRBV5-6 and TRBJ1-1; maybe TRBD1 (5 bases). Per germline, CDR1 SGHDT and CDR2 YYEEEE. The germline V and J ends were trimmed by 4 bases and 4 bases, with 20 bases remaining between them. This CDR3 contains 16 residues. The CDR3 coding sequence is TGTGCCAGCAGCCTGCAGGGAGGGGCAAAAGGCACTGAAGCTTTCTTT. This encodes CASSLQGGAKGTEAFF.

The chain recombines TRBV4-2 with TRBJ1-3, with 10 bases lining up with TRBD1. The CDR3 is made up of 17 amino acids. The V and J ends lost 3 bases and 4 bases, in that order; junction bases with no gene match: 9. The germline CDR1 and CDR2 sequences are LGHNA and YNFKEQ. As DNA, the CDR3 is TGTGCCAGCAGCCAGGCCACCGGGACAGGGGTCGGAAACACCATATATTTT. It encodes CASSQATGTGVGNTIYF.

This clone was picked up one time. The J gene is TRBJ1-2, the V gene TRBV5-6; D not resolved. CDR1 and CDR2 from the germline V gene are SGHDT and YYEEEE. Trimming stripped 3 bases from V and 2 bases from J, with 5 bases between. The CDR3 has 12 residues. This chain's CDR3 is CASSSGNYGYTF. CDR3 coding DNA: TGTGCCAGCAGCTCAGGAAACTATGGCTACACCTTC.

V and J are TRBV28 and TRBJ2-7, with D possibly being TRBD1 (6 bases). The CDR3 runs 11 residues. Trimming left V 7 bases short and J 3 bases short, with 7 bases between. Germline V CDR1 and CDR2: MDHEN, SYDVKM. The CDR3 loop reads CASTQGYEQYF. CDR3 DNA: TGTGCCAGCACACAGGGCTACGAGCAGTACTTC.

The DNA for the CDR3 is TGTGCCAGCAGTGGACTAGCGGGAGGGGGTAGGGATACGCAGTATTTT. Translation gives CASSGLAGGGRDTQYF. V usage is TRBV2 and J usage is TRBJ2-3, with 14 positions matching TRBD2. CDR1 is SNHLY, CDR2 FYNNEI, per germline. The CDR3 runs 16 residues. The ends lost 4 bases at V and 6 bases at J; junction bases unmatched: 6.

V is TRBV27 and J is TRBJ2-7; possible D gene TRBD2, 6 bases. V was trimmed by 4 bases and J by 2 bases, leaving 21 bases between them. Germline V gene sequence: CDR1 MNHEY, CDR2 SMNVEV (reference sequence). The CDR3 runs 17 residues. The CDR3: CASSSLSGGAGAYEQYF. In DNA form, the CDR3 reads TGTGCCAGCAGTTCCCTAAGCGGAGGGGCCGGGGCCTACGAGCAGTACTTC.

The sample holds many counts of this clone. V is TRBV4-1 and J is TRBJ2-1; tentatively, D is TRBD1 (5 bases). Germline V CDR1 and CDR2: MGHRA, YSYEKL. Trimming removed 1 base at V and 1 base at J, with 5 bases between. This CDR3 contains 14 residues. Here the CDR3 DNA reads TGCGCCAGCAGCCAAGCAGGGTCCTACAATGAGCAGTTCTTC. Translated: CASSQAGSYNEQFF.

Only a few counts were recorded for this clone. The chain employs TRBV6-5 and TRBJ1-5; 8 nucleotides agree with TRBD1. Germline trimming cut 6 bases from V and 6 bases from J; bases unmatched to any gene: 10. The CDR3 extends over 15 amino acids. Looked up from germline, CDR1 is MNHEY and CDR2 is SVGAGI. CDR3 residues: CASRAGQGSSQPQHF. In DNA, the CDR3 is TGTGCCAGCAGGGCAGGACAGGGATCCAGTCAGCCCCAGCATTTT.

The V and J genes are TRBV13 and TRBJ2-5; the D gene is possibly TRBD1 (5 bases). Germline V gene lookup returns CDR1 PRHDT and CDR2 FYEKMQ (reference sequence). The CDR3 runs 15 residues. Trimming took off 1 base at V and 5 bases at J, with 14 bases between the two ends. CDR3 bases: TGTGCCAGCAGCTTAGTAAGGCAGGGTCAGGAGACCCAGTACTTC. Translation: CASSLVRQGQETQYF.

The gene calls are TRBV27 and TRBJ1-1, with D unclear. Per the germline V gene, CDR1 is MNHEY and CDR2 is SMNVEV (reference sequence). V gave up 3 bases and J gave up 0 bases, with 17 bases separating them. This CDR3 region has 17 residues. Written as DNA, the CDR3 is TGTGCCAGCAGTTTTAATATTAACGAACTCATGAACACTGAAGCTTTCTTT. It translates to CASSFNINELMNTEAFF.

The chain links TRBV12-3 or TRBV12-4 to TRBJ2-1; tentative D call: TRBD2 (6 bases). The CDR3 consists of 13 residues. V lost 6 bases and J lost 6, with 12 bases in between. The CDR3 sequence is CASSLGLPNEQFF. CDR3 nucleotides: TGTGCCAGCAGCCTGGGACTCCCCAATGAGCAGTTCTTC.

This chain uses TRBV28 with TRBJ2-5; 9 bases agree with TRBD2. Trimming cost V 5 bases and J 4 bases; bases outside gene matches: 5. The CDR3 spans 14 residues. Germline CDR1 MDHEN, CDR2 SYDVKM. The CDR3 is CASSTGLATETQYF. In DNA form, the CDR3 reads TGTGCCAGCAGTACGGGACTAGCTACAGAGACCCAGTACTTC. Full variable domain (outside the CDR3, taken from reference TRBV28 and TRBJ2-5): DVKVTQSSRYLVKRTGEKVFLECVQDMDHENMFWYRQDPGLGLRLIYFSYDVKMKEKGDIPEGYSVSREKKERFSLILESASTNQTSMYLCASSTGLATETQYFGPGTRLLVL.

The CDR3 protein is CASSPSVQATHTGELFF. The CDR3 nucleotides read TGTGCCAGTAGTCCCTCGGTCCAGGCTACTCACACCGGGGAGCTGTTTTTT. The gene calls are TRBV19 and TRBJ2-2; no definite D call. Germline values: CDR1 LNHDA, CDR2 SQIVND (reference sequence). Between the trimmed V and J ends, which lost 5 bases and 3 bases, there was a span of 19 bases. The CDR3 runs 17 residues.